Presented here are 11 T cell receptor beta chains from one specimen sequenced in a study of cytomegalovirus exposure and HLA in healthy donors. Use of 60 Vbeta and 13 Jbeta primers characterized the PCR. Some clones are missing from TCRdb's copy, which holds only in-frame ones; the method was immunoSEQ multiplex PCR. The table has tens of thousands of clones, more than 55% seen once; the top ten hold just under 5%. Material: PBMCs. These receptors were taken from a man aged 60 to 75 in good health and CMV-seropositive.

This clone was picked up a small number of times. The chain is built from TRBV6-1 and TRBJ2-2; 10 positions agree with TRBD2. The CDR3 runs to 15 residues. Germline CDR1 reads MNHNS; CDR2 reads SASEGT. With V trimmed by 4 bases and J by 4 bases, 3 bases remained unmatched. This chain's CDR3 is CASSGRTSGTGELFF. The CDR3 DNA reads TGTGCCAGCAGTGGGCGGACTAGCGGCACCGGGGAGCTGTTTTTT.

The V gene is TRBV6-1, the J gene TRBJ1-3, with D possibly matching TRBD1 (6 bases). Germline V CDR1 and CDR2: MNHNS, SASEGT. The ends were cut back, 2 bases at V and 1 base at J, with 9 bases in the middle. CDR3 length: 15 residues. DNA for the CDR3: TGTGCCAGCAGTGAATACACAGGGTCTGGAAACACCATATATTTT. It translates to CASSEYTGSGNTIYF.

The chain has TRBV15 and TRBJ2-1, with TRBD2 matching over 11 bases. V shed 0 bases and J 7 bases; nucleotides not matched to a gene: 8. The CDR3 extends over 17 amino acids. CDR1 is LNHNV and CDR2 is YYDKDF in the germline V gene (reference sequence). The DNA of the CDR3 is TGTGCCACCAGCAGAGATCGGGCTAGCGGGAGGAGGAATGAGCAGTTCTTC. Translation: CATSRDRASGRRNEQFF.

A single count supports this clone. The genes are TRBV7-3 and TRBJ2-1; 9 bases fit TRBD1. Losses at the gene ends were 5 bases for V and 7 bases for J; bases not matched to a gene: 9. The CDR3 contains 15 residues. Germline V CDR1 and CDR2: SGHTA, FQGTGA. The CDR3 bases are TGTGCCAGCAGCGACCGGGACAGGGAACTTAATGAGCAGTTCTTC. Translation gives CASSDRDRELNEQFF.

The CDR3 nucleotides read TGTGCCACCAGCCCCAGGGACTCCTACAATGAGCAGTTCTTC. Translation: CATSPRDSYNEQFF. The chain links TRBV15 to TRBJ2-1; D might be TRBD1 (5 bases). CDR3 length: 14 amino acids. Per the germline V gene, CDR1 is LNHNV and CDR2 is YYDKDF (reference sequence). V lost 5 bases and J 0 bases, leaving 8 bases between the germline ends.

The genes are TRBV28 and TRBJ2-7; 7 nucleotides line up with TRBD1. V shed 6 bases and J 5 bases; nucleotides not matched to a gene: 4. The CDR3 covers 12 residues. CDR1 MDHEN and CDR2 SYDVKM come from the germline V gene. The CDR3 DNA sequence: TGTGCCAGCAGGGACAGGCCCAACGAGCAGTACTTC. It codes for CASRDRPNEQYF.

The gene calls are TRBV28 and TRBJ2-1; 8 bases line up with TRBD1. The CDR3 is 15 residues long. V lost 5 bases to trimming and J lost 7 bases; unmatched junction nucleotides: 10. Per germline, CDR1 MDHEN and CDR2 SYDVKM. CDR3 residues: CASSPGGAGSNEQFF. CDR3 sequence (DNA): TGTGCCAGCAGTCCAGGGGGCGCGGGTTCGAATGAGCAGTTCTTC. Using reference TRBV28 and TRBJ2-1 for the parts outside the CDR3, the full variable domain is DVKVTQSSRYLVKRTGEKVFLECVQDMDHENMFWYRQDPGLGLRLIYFSYDVKMKEKGDIPEGYSVSREKKERFSLILESASTNQTSMYLCASSPGGAGSNEQFFGPGTRLTVL.

This clone was seen more than once but under ten times. The chain has TRBV19 and TRBJ1-5; the D is unclear. V was pared by 0 bases and J by 3 bases, with 12 bases between. Germline V gives CDR1 LNHDA, CDR2 SQIVND (reference sequence). The CDR3 contains 16 residues. Here the CDR3 reads CASSIDGPEFNQPQHF. The CDR3 DNA follows: TGTGCCAGTAGTATAGATGGGCCAGAATTCAATCAGCCCCAGCATTTT.

This sequence joins TRBV6-1 and TRBJ1-1, with D possibly being TRBD1 (5 bases). The CDR3 has 14 residues. The germline V gene encodes CDR1 MNHNS and CDR2 SASEGT. The V end was cut by 4 bases, the J end by 0 bases, with 9 bases between. CDR3 sequence (DNA): TGTGCCAGCAGTGTGTGGACAATGAACACTGAAGCTTTCTTT. Its translation is CASSVWTMNTEAFF.

This sequence joins TRBV11-2 and TRBJ2-7; unclear D gene. The CDR3 is 15 residues long. Germline-derived CDR1 and CDR2 are SGHAT and FQNNGV. The V end was cut by 2 bases, the J end by 2 bases, with 13 bases between. In nucleotides, the CDR3 is TGTGCCAGCAGCTTATCTCCAGGAAAGACCTACGAGCAGTACTTC. Residues: CASSLSPGKTYEQYF.

CDR3 protein: CASRGSSVTGELFF. The CDR3 DNA is TGTGCCAGCCGCGGGAGTTCGGTCACCGGGGAGCTGTTTTTT. The chain has TRBV6-4 and TRBJ2-2, with TRBD2 matching 7 bases. The germline CDR1 and CDR2 sequences are MRHNA and SNTAGT. The junction had 7 bases not matched to a gene; V was cut back by 8 bases and J by 4 bases. This CDR3 region has 14 residues.